This T cell receptor beta chain comes out of a study of shared clonotypes between healthy human individuals. TCRdb's copy holds only in-frame clones and misses some; the assay was immunoSEQ multiplex PCR. The sample comprises about 600,000 clones, less than 98% of which are singletons, and around 0.058% rests with the top ten. The germline CDR1 and CDR2 sequences are MDHEN and SYDVKM. The trim removed 7 bases at V and 7 bases at J, leaving 15 bases unmatched. The CDR3 contains 16 residues. This clonotype was sampled from a woman in her twenties or thirties in good health. This chain connects TRBV28 to TRBJ1-5, with 8 positions matching TRBD1. Material for sequencing was naive CD4+ T cells sorted from blood. As to subset: CD45RA+ positively selected. For the CDR3, the DNA is TGTGCCAGCACAATTCCGGACAGGGCGGGGGGACAGCCCCAGCATTTT. This translates into CASTIPDRAGGQPQHF. The variable domain in full, completed from reference TRBV28 and TRBJ1-5, reads DVKVTQSSRYLVKRTGEKVFLECVQDMDHENMFWYRQDPGLGLRLIYFSYDVKMKEKGDIPEGYSVSREKKERFSLILESASTNQTSMYLCASTIPDRAGGQPQHFGDGTRLSIL.